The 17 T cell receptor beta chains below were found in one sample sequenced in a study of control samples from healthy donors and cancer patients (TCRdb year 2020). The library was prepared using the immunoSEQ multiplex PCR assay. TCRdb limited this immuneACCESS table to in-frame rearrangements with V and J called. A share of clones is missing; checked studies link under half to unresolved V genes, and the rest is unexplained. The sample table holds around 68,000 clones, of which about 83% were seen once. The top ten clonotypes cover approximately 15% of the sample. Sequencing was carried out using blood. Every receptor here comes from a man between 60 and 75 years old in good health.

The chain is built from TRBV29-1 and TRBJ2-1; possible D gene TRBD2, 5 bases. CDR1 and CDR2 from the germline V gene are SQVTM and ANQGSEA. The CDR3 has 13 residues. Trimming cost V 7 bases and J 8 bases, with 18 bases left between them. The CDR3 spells CSARGRIWDEQFF. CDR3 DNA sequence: TGCAGCGCCCGCGGGCGCATTTGGGATGAGCAGTTCTTC.

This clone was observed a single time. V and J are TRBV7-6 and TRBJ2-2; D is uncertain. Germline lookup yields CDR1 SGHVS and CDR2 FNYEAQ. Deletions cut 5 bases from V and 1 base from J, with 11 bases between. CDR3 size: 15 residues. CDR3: CASSPDRGNTGELFF. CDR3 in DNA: TGTGCCAGCAGCCCGGATCGAGGGAACACCGGGGAGCTGTTTTTT.

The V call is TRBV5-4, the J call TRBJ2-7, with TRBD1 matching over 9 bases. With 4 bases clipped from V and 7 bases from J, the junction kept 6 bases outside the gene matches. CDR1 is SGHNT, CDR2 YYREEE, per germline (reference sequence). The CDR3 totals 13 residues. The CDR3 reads CASSATGGLEQYF. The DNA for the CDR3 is TGTGCCAGCAGCGCCACAGGGGGCCTGGAGCAGTACTTC. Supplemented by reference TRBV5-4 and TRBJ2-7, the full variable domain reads ETGVTQSPTHLIKTRGQQVTLRCSSQSGHNTVSWYQQALGQGPQFIFQYYREEENGRGNFPPRFSGLQFPNYSSELNVNALELDDSALYLCASSATGGLEQYFGPGTRLTVT.

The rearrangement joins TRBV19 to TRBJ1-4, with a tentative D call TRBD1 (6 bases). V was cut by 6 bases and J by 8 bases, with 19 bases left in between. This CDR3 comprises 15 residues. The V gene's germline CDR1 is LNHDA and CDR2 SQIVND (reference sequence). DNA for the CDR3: TGTGCCAGTAGCCGCGGACAGCTTTTCGAGGAAAAACTGTTTTTT. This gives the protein CASSRGQLFEEKLFF.

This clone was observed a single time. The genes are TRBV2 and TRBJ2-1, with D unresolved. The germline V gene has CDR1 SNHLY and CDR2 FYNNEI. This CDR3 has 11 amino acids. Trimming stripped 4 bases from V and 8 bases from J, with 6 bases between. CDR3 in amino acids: CASSVADEQFF. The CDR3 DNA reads TGTGCCAGCAGTGTCGCGGATGAGCAGTTCTTC.

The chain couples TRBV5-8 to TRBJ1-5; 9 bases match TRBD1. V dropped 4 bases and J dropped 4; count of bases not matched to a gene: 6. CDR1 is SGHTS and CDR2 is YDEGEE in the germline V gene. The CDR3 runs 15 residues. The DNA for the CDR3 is TGTGCCAGCAGCCACGGACAGGGGCAAAATCAGCCCCAGCATTTT. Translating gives CASSHGQGQNQPQHF.

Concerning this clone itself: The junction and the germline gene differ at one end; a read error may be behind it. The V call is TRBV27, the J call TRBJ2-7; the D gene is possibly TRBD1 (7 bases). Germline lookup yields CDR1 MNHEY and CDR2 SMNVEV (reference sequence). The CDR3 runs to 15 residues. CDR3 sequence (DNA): TGTGCCAGCAGTCTATCTGCCAGGGGGAGGTACGAGCAGTACTTC. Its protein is CASSLSARGRYEQYF.

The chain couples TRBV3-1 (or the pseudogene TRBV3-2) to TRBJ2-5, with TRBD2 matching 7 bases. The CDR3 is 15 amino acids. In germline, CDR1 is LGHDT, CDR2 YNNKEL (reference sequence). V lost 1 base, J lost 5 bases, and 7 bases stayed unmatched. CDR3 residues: CASSQGGGRVETQYF. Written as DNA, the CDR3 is TGTGCCAGCAGCCAAGGTGGAGGGAGGGTGGAGACCCAGTACTTC.

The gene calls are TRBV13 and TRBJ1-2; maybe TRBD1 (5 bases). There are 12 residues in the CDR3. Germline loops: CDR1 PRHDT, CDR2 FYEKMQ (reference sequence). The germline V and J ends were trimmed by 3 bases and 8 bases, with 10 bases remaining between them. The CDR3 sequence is CASSFTGLGYTF. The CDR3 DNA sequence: TGTGCCAGCAGCTTCACAGGATTAGGCTACACCTTC.

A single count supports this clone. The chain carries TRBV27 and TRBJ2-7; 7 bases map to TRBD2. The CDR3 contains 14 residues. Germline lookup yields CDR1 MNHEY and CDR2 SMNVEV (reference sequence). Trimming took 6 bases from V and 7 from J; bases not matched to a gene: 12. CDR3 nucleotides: TGTGCCAGCAGACGTGGTGGGGGGGGTGGGGAGCAGTACTTC. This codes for CASRRGGGGGEQYF.

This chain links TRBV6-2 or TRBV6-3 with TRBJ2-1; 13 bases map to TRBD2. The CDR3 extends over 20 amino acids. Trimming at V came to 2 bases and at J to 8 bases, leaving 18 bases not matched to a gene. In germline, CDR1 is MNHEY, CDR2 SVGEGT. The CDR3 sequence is CASSYPIVPRTSGSRDEQFF. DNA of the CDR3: TGTGCCAGCAGTTACCCTATAGTACCTAGGACTAGCGGGAGTAGGGATGAGCAGTTCTTC.

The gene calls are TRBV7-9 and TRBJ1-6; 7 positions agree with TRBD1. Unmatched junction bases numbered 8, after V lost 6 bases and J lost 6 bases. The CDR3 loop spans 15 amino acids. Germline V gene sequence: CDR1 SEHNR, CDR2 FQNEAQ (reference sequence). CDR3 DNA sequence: TGTGCCAGCAGTCCGGGGACAGCCCGTAATTCACCCCTCCACTTT. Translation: CASSPGTARNSPLHF.

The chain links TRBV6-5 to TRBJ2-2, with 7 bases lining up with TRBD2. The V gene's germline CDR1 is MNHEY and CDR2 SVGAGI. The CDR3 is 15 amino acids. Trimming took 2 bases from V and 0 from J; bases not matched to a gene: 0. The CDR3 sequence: CASSYSGTNTGELFF. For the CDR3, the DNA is TGTGCCAGCAGTTACAGCGGGACGAACACCGGGGAGCTGTTTTTT.

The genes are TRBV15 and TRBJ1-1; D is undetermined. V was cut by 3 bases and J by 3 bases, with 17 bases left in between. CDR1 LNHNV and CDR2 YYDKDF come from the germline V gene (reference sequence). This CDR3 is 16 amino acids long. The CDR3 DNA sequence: TGTGCCACCAGCAGCGGTCCAAAGGTCGGGTACACTGAAGCTTTCTTT. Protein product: CATSSGPKVGYTEAFF.

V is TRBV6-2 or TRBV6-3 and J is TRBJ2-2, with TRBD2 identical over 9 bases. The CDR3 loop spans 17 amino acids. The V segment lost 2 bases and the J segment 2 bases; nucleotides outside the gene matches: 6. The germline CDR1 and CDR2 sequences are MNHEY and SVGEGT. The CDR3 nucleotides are TGTGCCAGCAGTTACCCCCGACTAGCGGAAAACACCGGGGAGCTGTTTTTT. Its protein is CASSYPRLAENTGELFF.

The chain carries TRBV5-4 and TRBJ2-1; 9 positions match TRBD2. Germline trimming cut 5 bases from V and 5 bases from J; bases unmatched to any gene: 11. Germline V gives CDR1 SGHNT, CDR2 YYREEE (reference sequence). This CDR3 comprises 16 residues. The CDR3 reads CASRTTETSGHNEQFF. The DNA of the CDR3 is TGTGCCAGCAGGACGACCGAGACTAGCGGCCACAATGAGCAGTTCTTC.

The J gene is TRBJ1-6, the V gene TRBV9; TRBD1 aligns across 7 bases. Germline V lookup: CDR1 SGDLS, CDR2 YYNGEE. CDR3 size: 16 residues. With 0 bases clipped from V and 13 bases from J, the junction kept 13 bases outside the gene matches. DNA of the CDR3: TGTGCCAGCAGCGTAGGAGCGGGGGGACAGCTGTCCCCCCTCCACTTT. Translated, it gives CASSVGAGGQLSPLHF.